This TCR beta chain was retrieved from a study of blood T cell repertoires in COVID-19. V shed 3 bases, J shed 2 bases, and the junction held 0 bases outside the gene matches. CDR1 is LGHDT and CDR2 is YNNKEL in the germline V gene (reference sequence). The CDR3 extends over 15 amino acids. Sequencing used immunoSEQ multiplex PCR; TCRdb keeps in-frame clones, though not all of them. The sample comprises roughly 500,000 clones, about 88% of which are singletons, and 0.8% to 0.9% rests with the top ten. The sequence came from a man younger than 35 with COVID-19, enrolled during active disease. Material for sequencing was peripheral blood. The chain carries TRBV3-1 (or the pseudogene TRBV3-2) and TRBJ2-1; 11 nucleotides line up with TRBD1. The DNA of the CDR3 is TGTGCCAGCAGCCAGGACAGGGGGCCCTACAATGAGCAGTTCTTC. Residues: CASSQDRGPYNEQFF.